Following are 5 T cell receptor beta chains from one sample sequenced in a study of blood T cell repertoires in COVID-19. Sequencing used immunoSEQ multiplex PCR; TCRdb keeps in-frame clones, though not all of them. The sample has 310,000 or so clones, 80% to 90% seen once. The sequencing sample was made of peripheral blood. Receptors were obtained from a man in his fifties or sixties with active or convalescent COVID-19.

The chain recombines TRBV19 with TRBJ2-7; 8 positions agree with TRBD1. The length of the CDR3 is 14 residues. The V gene's germline CDR1 is LNHDA and CDR2 SQIVND (reference sequence). V was pared by 6 bases and J by 1 base, with 5 bases of the junction left unmatched. The CDR3 region has the DNA TGTGCCAGTAGAACCGGGACAGGATCCTACGAGCAGTACTTC. It specifies CASRTGTGSYEQYF. Drawing the rest from reference TRBV19 and TRBJ2-7, the complete variable domain is DGGITQSPKYLFRKEGQNVTLSCEQNLNHDAMYWYRQDPGQGLRLIYYSQIVNDFQKGDIAEGYSVSREKKESFPLTVTSAQKNPTAFYLCASRTGTGSYEQYFGPGTRLTVT.

Note on this clone: The sample holds other DNA sequences that translate to the same CDR3. The chain is built from TRBV28 and TRBJ1-6; 8 nucleotides match TRBD1. The CDR3 has 15 amino acids. In germline, CDR1 is MDHEN, CDR2 SYDVKM. The V and J ends lost 2 bases and 9 bases, in that order; junction bases with no gene match: 6. Here the CDR3 reads CASSLGQGYRSPLHF. The DNA for the CDR3 is TGTGCCAGCAGTTTAGGACAGGGATACCGTTCACCCCTCCACTTT.

The chain is built from TRBV29-1 and TRBJ1-2, with TRBD1 matching over 7 bases. Germline V lookup: CDR1 SQVTM, CDR2 ANQGSEA. V dropped 6 bases and J dropped 8; count of bases not matched to a gene: 6. The CDR3 is made up of 11 amino acids. The CDR3 spells CSVRGSGGYTF. Written as DNA, the CDR3 is TGCAGCGTCAGGGGGTCGGGCGGCTACACCTTC.

The chain links TRBV19 to TRBJ1-1; TRBD1 aligns across 7 bases. CDR3 length equals 13 residues. Trimming at V came to 5 bases and at J to 10 bases, leaving 10 bases not matched to a gene. Looked up from germline, CDR1 is LNHDA and CDR2 is SQIVND (reference sequence). CDR3 DNA: TGTGCCAGTAGTTCCCCGGGACAGCGTTCAGCTTTCTTT. It translates to CASSSPGQRSAFF.

The chain joins TRBV7-3 to TRBJ1-1, with 7 bases lining up with TRBD1. The germline gives CDR1 SGHTA, CDR2 FQGTGA. The V and J ends lost 5 bases and 3 bases, in that order; junction bases with no gene match: 6. This CDR3 region has 14 residues. CDR3 nucleotide sequence: TGTGCCAGCAGCGCGGGACAGAGCGACACTGAAGCTTTCTTT. This encodes CASSAGQSDTEAFF.